The 20 T cell receptor beta chains listed next were all sequenced from one sample in a study of PD-L1 blockade in urothelial cancer. Data came from immunoSEQ multiplex PCR; TCRdb stores just in-frame clones and leaves some out. The sample shows about 50,000 clones, roughly 84% of them seen only once. Time point specified: peripheral blood 6 weeks after treatment start. Sequenced material: PBMCs, taken around atezolizumab (anti-PD-L1) treatment. These receptors came from a man aged 50-60 years with urothelial cancer.

V usage is TRBV7-9 and J usage is TRBJ1-1; no reliable D call. V was clipped by 4 bases and J by 0 bases, with 12 bases between them. The CDR3 has 15 amino acids. Germline V gene sequence: CDR1 SEHNR, CDR2 FQNEAQ (reference sequence). The CDR3 spells CASSSRVSLNTEAFF. CDR3 in DNA: TGTGCCAGCAGCTCTCGAGTGAGCTTGAACACTGAAGCTTTCTTT. Based on the CDR3 plus reference TRBV7-9 and TRBJ1-1, the full variable domain is DTGVSQNPRHKITKRGQNVTFRCDPISEHNRLYWYRQTLGQGPEFLTYFQNEAQLEKSRLLSDRFSAERPKGSFSTLEIQRTEQGDSAMYLCASSSRVSLNTEAFFGQGTRLTVV.

This chain joins TRBV9 and TRBJ1-3, with no clear D. Germline CDR1 reads SGDLS; CDR2 reads YYNGEE. The CDR3 runs 16 residues. Trimming shortened V by 2 bases and J by 0 bases, and 12 bases separated the two germline ends. In DNA form, the CDR3 reads TGTGCCAGCAGCGTGGTTTCCTCCAGCTCTGGAAACACCATATATTTT. Its translation is CASSVVSSSSGNTIYF.

The rearrangement joins TRBV6-4 to TRBJ2-3; 10 bases are a match to TRBD2. The CDR3 loop spans 19 amino acids. Trimming removed 2 bases from V and 1 base from J; junction bases left unmatched: 12. Germline V gene lookup returns CDR1 MRHNA and CDR2 SNTAGT. CDR3 nucleotides: TGTGCCAGCAGTGACGGCACGAGCGGGGGGGCCGAGCGCACAGATACGCAGTATTTT. Its translation is CASSDGTSGGAERTDTQYF.

This rearrangement joins TRBV5-4 to TRBJ2-6; no firm D call. Germline V gives CDR1 SGHNT, CDR2 YYREEE (reference sequence). V lost 4 bases, J lost 0 bases, and 11 bases lay in between. The CDR3 is 16 amino acids. Written as DNA, the CDR3 is TGTGCCAGCAGCGCCTTACCGAGCTCTGGGGCCAACGTCCTGACTTTC. Translated: CASSALPSSGANVLTF.

J is TRBJ1-2 and V is TRBV19, with TRBD1 as a possible D gene (6 bases). Germline V lookup: CDR1 LNHDA, CDR2 SQIVND (reference sequence). V lost 7 bases to trimming and J lost 6 bases, with 18 bases between them. This CDR3 comprises 14 residues. In DNA, the CDR3 is TGTGCCAGTATTCCAGGGGCAGGGATACATGGCTACACCTTC. It specifies CASIPGAGIHGYTF.

This chain joins TRBV5-8 and TRBJ2-7; weak D call: TRBD1 (6 bases). Per germline, CDR1 SGHTS and CDR2 YDEGEE. V was cut by 4 bases and J by 4 bases, with 18 bases left in between. CDR3 size: 15 residues. Written as DNA, the CDR3 is TGTGCCAGCAGCCTACACCGGGACAATCGATACGAGCAGTACTTC. Translation gives CASSLHRDNRYEQYF.

The chain is built from TRBV5-8 and TRBJ2-2; no clear D. This CDR3 contains 14 residues. V lost 5 bases and J lost 1, with 9 bases in between. The germline gives CDR1 SGHTS, CDR2 YDEGEE. CDR3 residues: CASRYGLNTGELFF. For the CDR3, the DNA is TGTGCCAGCAGATATGGGCTGAACACCGGGGAGCTGTTTTTT.

V gene TRBV6-5 combines with J gene TRBJ2-7; 7 bases line up with TRBD1. The CDR3 consists of 13 residues. CDR1 is MNHEY and CDR2 is SVGAGI in the germline V gene. V was clipped by 6 bases and J by 2 bases; unmatched bases: 4. The CDR3 DNA follows: TGTGCCAGCAGCAAGGGACAGACCTACGAGCAGTACTTC. Protein: CASSKGQTYEQYF.

This clone appeared a single time. This chain links TRBV29-1 with TRBJ2-2; unclear D gene. Trimming removed 5 bases at V and 5 bases at J, with 15 bases between. The CDR3 consists of 14 residues. From germline, CDR1 is SQVTM and CDR2 ANQGSEA. Here the CDR3 reads CSVSLGLRTGELFF. The CDR3 bases are TGCAGCGTTTCGCTTGGTCTTCGGACCGGGGAGCTGTTTTTT.

This chain uses TRBV7-6 with TRBJ2-5, with D perhaps TRBD1 (5 bases). Trimming removed 2 bases at V and 1 base at J, with 14 bases between. The V gene's germline CDR1 is SGHVS and CDR2 FNYEAQ. This CDR3 spans 16 amino acids. CDR3 loop: CASSLLGRAFQETQYF. In DNA, the CDR3 is TGTGCCAGCAGCTTACTGGGCAGGGCCTTCCAAGAGACCCAGTACTTC. The complete variable domain, with remaining parts taken from reference TRBV7-6 and TRBJ2-5, reads GAGVSQSPRYKVTKRGQDVALRCDPISGHVSLYWYRQALGQGPEFLTYFNYEAQQDKSGLPNDRFSAERPEGSISTLTIQRTEQRDSAMYRCASSLLGRAFQETQYFGPGTRLLVL.

This chain joins TRBV28 and TRBJ1-2; 10 positions agree with TRBD1. The CDR3 sequence is 16 residues long. Trimming cost V 5 bases and J 0 bases; bases outside gene matches: 6. Germline loops: CDR1 MDHEN, CDR2 SYDVKM. The CDR3 here is CASSKDRGVSNYGYTF. CDR3 bases: TGTGCCAGCAGTAAGGACAGGGGGGTGTCTAACTATGGCTACACCTTC.

The chain uses TRBV28 and TRBJ2-7, with TRBD1 matching over 9 bases. The CDR3 contains 13 residues. The germline CDR1 and CDR2 sequences are MDHEN and SYDVKM. Trimming removed 6 bases from V and 9 bases from J; junction bases left unmatched: 9. In DNA form, the CDR3 reads TGTGCCAGCAGCCTCCGGGACAGGGATCCGCAGTACTTC. Residues: CASSLRDRDPQYF.

This sequence joins TRBV7-9 and TRBJ2-7; D gene ambiguous. The germline CDR1 and CDR2 sequences are SEHNR and FQNEAQ (reference sequence). V lost 8 bases and J 1 base, leaving 12 bases between the germline ends. This CDR3 is built from 13 residues. CDR3 DNA: TGTGCCAGCTCGGTTTTAGTTTCCTACGAGCAGTACTTC. Its translation is CASSVLVSYEQYF. The entire variable domain, with the rest obtained from reference TRBV7-9 and TRBJ2-7, is as follows: DTGVSQNPRHKITKRGQNVTFRCDPISEHNRLYWYRQTLGQGPEFLTYFQNEAQLEKSRLLSDRFSAERPKGSFSTLEIQRTEQGDSAMYLCASSVLVSYEQYFGPGTRLTVT.

This clone was detected a few times. The genes are TRBV5-6 and TRBJ1-3; D is possibly TRBD1 (5 bases). CDR3 size: 13 residues. CDR1 is SGHDT, CDR2 YYEEEE, per germline. V was trimmed by 10 bases and J by 2 bases, leaving 13 bases between them. The CDR3 bases are TGTGCCGTACAGGAGCAACCTGGAAACACCATATATTTT. Amino acids: CAVQEQPGNTIYF.

A single count supports this clone. CDR3 in amino acids: CASSPFWGVPGKTQYF. DNA for the CDR3: TGTGCCAGCTCACCCTTCTGGGGGGTACCGGGGAAGACCCAGTACTTC. The rearrangement links TRBV18 to TRBJ2-5; TRBD2 might be the D (6 bases). V was trimmed by 3 bases and J by 6 bases, leaving 20 bases between them. The CDR3 length is 16 residues. Germline V gene sequence: CDR1 KGHSH, CDR2 LQKENI.

The chain links TRBV5-6 to TRBJ2-7, with 11 bases identical to TRBD2. Germline V lookup: CDR1 SGHDT, CDR2 YYEEEE. J was trimmed by 3 bases and V by 1 base; bases with no gene match: 3. This CDR3 has 15 residues. CDR3 DNA: TGTGCCAGCAGCTTGACTAGCGGGAGTGTCTACGAGCAGTACTTC. This codes for CASSLTSGSVYEQYF.

The chain links TRBV14 to TRBJ1-3; maybe TRBD1 (6 bases). The CDR3 has 15 amino acids. The V and J ends lost 0 bases and 6 bases respectively, with 12 bases between them. In germline, CDR1 is SGHDN, CDR2 FVKESK. For the CDR3, the DNA is TGTGCCAGCAGCCAAGACAGGGGAACAGTAAACACCATATATTTT. Residues: CASSQDRGTVNTIYF.

This clone has only one observation. CDR3 sequence: CASSLTGSGANVLTF. The CDR3 DNA reads as TGCGCCAGCAGCCTTACAGGGTCTGGGGCCAACGTCCTGACTTTC. The chain carries TRBV5-1 and TRBJ2-6, with D possibly being TRBD1 (6 bases). The germline CDR1 and CDR2 sequences are SGHRS and YFSETQ. This CDR3 spans 15 amino acids. The V end lost 4 bases, the J end lost 1 base, and 9 bases lay between the germline ends. Full variable domain (remainder filled in from reference TRBV5-1 and TRBJ2-6): KAGVTQTPRYLIKTRGQQVTLSCSPISGHRSVSWYQQTPGQGLQFLFEYFSETQRNKGNFPGRFSGRQFSNSRSEMNVSTLELGDSALYLCASSLTGSGANVLTFGAGSRLTVL.

This chain uses TRBV30 with TRBJ2-5, with D uncertain. CDR3 length: 11 amino acids. Germline CDR1 reads GTSNPN; CDR2 reads SVGIG (reference sequence). The ends were cut back, 2 bases at V and 5 bases at J, with 6 bases in the middle. The CDR3 sequence is CAWSYSETQYF. The CDR3 DNA reads TGTGCCTGGAGTTATAGTGAGACCCAGTACTTC.

This clone has a single count. V and J are TRBV19 and TRBJ2-1; 12 nucleotides agree with TRBD2. Germline values: CDR1 LNHDA, CDR2 SQIVND (reference sequence). V lost 4 bases, J lost 7 bases, and 11 bases stayed unmatched. CDR3 length: 17 residues. The CDR3 bases are TGTGCCAGTAGTACACAGCGACTAGCGGGAGTTCGAAATGAGCAGTTCTTC. Its translation is CASSTQRLAGVRNEQFF.